The 23 T cell receptor beta chains below come from one sample, sequenced in a study of naive and memory T cell subsets. An equimolar mix of two oligonucleotides served as the beta constant-region primer for TRBC1 and TRBC2. One entry per CDR3 protein results from TCRdb running MiXCR on the UMI-ligation and nested PCR reads. The repertoire holds some 36,000 distinct CDR3 sequences, with roughly 15% as singletons. Input material: effector memory CD4+ T cells from blood. Subset noted: effector memory, CD45RA- CD27-. The receptors were gathered from a human donor in good health.

The V gene is TRBV23-1, the J gene TRBJ1-1, with 7 nucleotides matching TRBD1. TRBV23-1 is given ORF status, its function remaining uncertain. The junction had 7 bases not matched to a gene; V was cut back by 4 bases and J by 5 bases. The CDR3 is 14 residues long. The CDR3 bases are TGCGCCAGCAGTCCCCAGGGGGGAGGTACTGAAGCTTTCTTT. It translates to CASSPQGGGTEAFF.

Ten or more counts support this clonotype. CDR3 residues: CASSPGGTGSSGNTIYF. CDR3 in DNA: TGTGCCAGCAGCCCGGGGGGGACAGGGAGCTCTGGAAACACCATATATTTT. This chain links TRBV5-4 with TRBJ1-3; 9 bases are a match to TRBD1. The V gene end was trimmed by 4 bases and the J gene end by 0 bases; junction bases not matched to a gene: 8. Germline V gene sequence: CDR1 SGHNT, CDR2 YYREEE (reference sequence). The CDR3 totals 17 residues.

The chain uses TRBV29-1 and TRBJ1-2; D possibly corresponds to TRBD1 (5 bases). There are 14 residues in the CDR3. Germline V gives CDR1 SQVTM, CDR2 ANQGSEA. V was shortened by 6 bases and J by 4 bases, with 18 bases between the two germline ends. The CDR3 coding sequence is TGCAGCGTCCTAGGTGGGGGAAACCCCTATGGCTACACCTTC. Protein sequence: CSVLGGGNPYGYTF.

There are a few counts of this clonotype. This chain connects TRBV4-1 to TRBJ2-7; 11 bases line up with TRBD2. J lost 2 bases, V lost 4 bases, and 7 bases had no gene match. Germline CDR1 reads MGHRA; CDR2 reads YSYEKL. The CDR3 consists of 16 residues. The CDR3 region is CASSLQGLADPYEQYF. CDR3 coding DNA: TGCGCCAGCAGCCTGCAGGGACTAGCGGACCCCTACGAGCAGTACTTC.

This clonotype was picked up many times. The chain recombines TRBV20-1 with TRBJ1-2; unclear D gene. The CDR3 sequence is 11 residues long. The germline CDR1 and CDR2 sequences are DFQATT and SNEGSKA (reference sequence). The ends were cut back, 6 bases at V and 4 bases at J, with 9 bases in the middle. CDR3 DNA sequence: TGCAGTGCAACTACACCCTATGGCTACACCTTC. As protein: CSATTPYGYTF.

This clonotype showed up many times. V and J are TRBV27 and TRBJ1-5; unclear D gene. Deletions cut 5 bases from V and 3 bases from J, with 14 bases between. Germline values: CDR1 MNHEY, CDR2 SMNVEV (reference sequence). CDR3 size: 15 residues. DNA for the CDR3: TGTGCCAGCAGTCCACCAAGACACCACAATCAGCCCCAGCATTTT. Its translation: CASSPPRHHNQPQHF.

In its sample, this clonotype was seen a few times. The rearrangement joins TRBV25-1 to TRBJ2-2, with D tentatively TRBD1 or TRBD2 (5 bases each). The CDR3 covers 17 residues. V was trimmed by 3 bases and J by 4 bases, leaving 18 bases between them. Germline V CDR1 and CDR2: MGHDK, SYGVNS. CDR3: CASSDSQGLGGTGELFF. The CDR3 DNA reads TGTGCCAGCAGTGACTCCCAGGGCCTTGGGGGCACCGGGGAGCTGTTTTTT.

This clonotype has a single count. The DNA of the CDR3 is TGTGCCAGCAGTTACGAGGGGTGGGGCCAGGGATATGAGCAGTTCTTC. Its translation: CASSYEGWGQGYEQFF. The V call is TRBV6-5, the J call TRBJ2-1; D is perhaps TRBD1 or TRBD2 (5 bases each). The CDR3 consists of 16 residues. Trimming removed 2 bases from V and 8 bases from J, with 19 bases in between. Germline V CDR1 and CDR2: MNHEY, SVGAGI.

The V and J genes are TRBV20-1 and TRBJ2-3; 10 bases are a match to TRBD2. Germline lookup yields CDR1 DFQATT and CDR2 SNEGSKA (reference sequence). The CDR3 totals 16 residues. V shed 6 bases and J 7 bases; nucleotides not matched to a gene: 16. This CDR3 reads CSARRGLAGDLNTQYF. CDR3 nucleotide sequence: TGCAGTGCCAGAAGGGGGCTAGCGGGAGATCTAAATACGCAGTATTTT.

This clonotype was observed a few times. Written as DNA, the CDR3 is TGTGCCAGCAGCCAAGATATGAGCTATGGTGTCTACGAGCAGTACTTC. It specifies CASSQDMSYGVYEQYF. The gene calls are TRBV3-1 and TRBJ2-7; D remains ambiguous. The germline V gene encodes CDR1 LGHDT and CDR2 YNNKEL (reference sequence). The V gene lost 0 bases and the J gene lost 3 bases, with 15 bases spanning the gap. CDR3 size: 16 residues.

The gene calls are TRBV18 and TRBJ1-5; the D is unclear. Trimming removed 4 bases at V and 5 bases at J, with 12 bases between. The CDR3 sequence is 14 residues long. Germline CDR1 is KGHSH and CDR2 is LQKENI. The CDR3 loop reads CASSQGPKDQPQHF. CDR3 in DNA: TGTGCCAGCTCACAGGGCCCTAAGGATCAGCCCCAGCATTTT.

There are a few counts of this clonotype. This chain links TRBV28 with TRBJ2-7; 7 positions agree with TRBD1. In germline, CDR1 is MDHEN, CDR2 SYDVKM. The CDR3 is 16 residues long. V was pared by 5 bases and J by 1 base, with 11 bases of the junction left unmatched. CDR3 loop: CASSTPTGQKSYEQYF. The CDR3 nucleotides read TGTGCCAGCAGTACCCCGACAGGGCAAAAGTCCTACGAGCAGTACTTC.

The rearrangement links TRBV6-1 to TRBJ2-2; maybe TRBD1 (6 bases). Germline loops: CDR1 MNHNS, CDR2 SASEGT. Trimming removed 7 bases at V and 7 bases at J, with 19 bases between. The CDR3 runs 15 residues. The CDR3 loop reads CASTRKKGVGGELFF. In nucleotides, the CDR3 is TGTGCCAGCACCCGAAAGAAGGGGGTTGGCGGGGAGCTGTTTTTT.

The table lists this clonotype with many counts. The J gene is TRBJ2-5, the V gene TRBV20-1; tentative D call: TRBD2 (7 bases). Germline loops: CDR1 DFQATT, CDR2 SNEGSKA (reference sequence). The CDR3 contains 11 residues. CDR3 DNA: TGCAGCCCAGGGGAGGGGGAGACCCAGTACTTC. Its protein is CSPGEGETQYF.

This clonotype was seen many times. The V and J genes are TRBV3-1 and TRBJ2-7; D is unclear. This CDR3 has 13 residues. Trimming took 6 bases from V and 0 from J, leaving 9 bases between them. CDR1 and CDR2 from the germline V gene are LGHDT and YNNKEL (reference sequence). The CDR3 spells CASSPLNSYEQYF. CDR3 in DNA: TGTGCCAGCAGTCCACTGAACTCCTACGAGCAGTACTTC.

This clonotype has a handful of counts. One end of the junction varies from germline; a read error may be responsible. The V and J genes are TRBV4-1 and TRBJ2-1; D gene uncertain. This CDR3 is 18 amino acids long. CDR1 MGHRA and CDR2 YSYEKL come from the germline V gene. The CDR3 loop is CASSHGLFGKSSHNEQFF. CDR3 nucleotide sequence: TGCGCCAGCAGCCATGGCTTATTTGGCAAATCCTCCCACAATGAGCAGTTCTTC.

In its sample, this clonotype was seen a few times. This rearrangement joins TRBV7-2 to TRBJ2-1, with no clear D. Trimming removed 1 base at V and 8 bases at J, with 12 bases between. CDR3 length equals 14 residues. The germline gives CDR1 SGHTA, CDR2 FQGNSA. CDR3 residues: CASSLVIVNDEQFF. The CDR3 DNA follows: TGTGCCAGCAGCTTAGTTATCGTCAATGATGAGCAGTTCTTC. The entire variable domain, with the rest obtained from reference TRBV7-2 and TRBJ2-1, is as follows: GAGVSQSPSNKVTEKGKDVELRCDPISGHTALYWYRQSLGQGLEFLIYFQGNSAPDKSGLPSDRFSAERTGGSVSTLTIQRTQQEDSAVYLCASSLVIVNDEQFFGPGTRLTVL.

This clonotype was found many times. This rearrangement joins TRBV20-1 to TRBJ1-5; D is unresolved. Trimming stripped 3 bases from V and 7 bases from J, with 10 bases between. The V gene's germline CDR1 is DFQATT and CDR2 SNEGSKA (reference sequence). This CDR3 has 12 residues. CDR3: CSASRHGQPQHF. DNA of the CDR3: TGCAGTGCTAGCCGACATGGACAGCCCCAGCATTTT.

This clonotype was detected only a few times. The rearrangement links TRBV4-2 to TRBJ2-2, with D perhaps TRBD1 (5 bases). V was trimmed by 3 bases and J by 3 bases, leaving 8 bases between them. The CDR3 has 14 amino acids. Germline CDR1 LGHNA, CDR2 YNFKEQ. CDR3 amino acids: CASSQPTDTGELFF. CDR3 coding DNA: TGTGCCAGCAGCCAGCCGACAGACACCGGGGAGCTGTTTTTT.

The chain links TRBV5-1 to TRBJ2-7; D gene uncertain. V lost 0 bases and J 1 base, leaving 11 bases between the germline ends. Germline V lookup: CDR1 SGHRS, CDR2 YFSETQ. CDR3 size: 15 residues. CDR3 sequence reads: CASSLDPALSYEQYF. DNA for the CDR3: TGCGCCAGCAGCTTGGACCCGGCCCTTTCCTACGAGCAGTACTTC.

V and J are TRBV27 and TRBJ2-5; D perhaps matches TRBD2 (6 bases). The CDR3 has 14 residues. V was shortened by 4 bases and J by 1 base, with 10 bases between the two germline ends. Germline V gives CDR1 MNHEY, CDR2 SMNVEV (reference sequence). The CDR3 reads CASSYRGSQETQYF. In nucleotides, the CDR3 is TGTGCCAGCAGTTATCGGGGGTCCCAAGAGACCCAGTACTTC.

This clonotype has only one observation. The CDR3 region is CASRRDRSSNQPQHF. DNA for the CDR3: TGTGCCAGCAGGCGGGACAGGAGTAGCAATCAGCCCCAGCATTTT. The chain couples TRBV12-3 or TRBV12-4 to TRBJ1-5; 8 nucleotides match TRBD1. Unmatched junction bases numbered 4, after V lost 6 bases and J lost 0 bases. CDR3 length equals 15 residues.

This clonotype was observed a single time. The genes are TRBV20-1 and TRBJ2-3, with D maybe TRBD1 (6 bases). The V gene lost 0 bases and the J gene lost 7 bases, with 17 bases spanning the gap. Germline V gives CDR1 DFQATT, CDR2 SNEGSKA (reference sequence). The CDR3 loop spans 15 amino acids. The DNA of the CDR3 is TGCAGTGCTAGAGAAATAGCAGGGGCGAGGAATACGCAGTATTTT. Its protein is CSAREIAGARNTQYF.